Sequencing of this T cell receptor beta chain was carried out in a study of blood T cells in healthy people across ages. Findings of the study overall: Diversity estimates from one million T cells were considered underestimates.

The draw of peripheral blood yielded ten milliliters from each donor. A second roughly 6 to 11 cycle PCR used barcoded and J-beta primers. A single record per CDR3 protein comes from TCRdb applying MiXCR to the 5' RACE reads. The data hold some 790,000 distinct CDR3 sequences, with 29% observed a single time. The CDR3 length is 12 residues. In germline, CDR1 is DFQATT, CDR2 SNEGSKA (reference sequence). Trimming stripped 6 bases from V and 11 bases from J, with 18 bases between. Details on this clonotype: Its antigen is not known. This may stem from a read error, because a much larger clone lies one nucleotide away.

The chain combines TRBV20-1 with TRBJ2-3, with D perhaps matching TRBD2 (7 bases). This sequence originates from a woman older than 75 in good health. Sequencing was done on a sample of blood. Here the CDR3 reads CSAFRGGGEQYF. The DNA of the CDR3 is TGCAGTGCCTTTAGGGGAGGGGGGGAGCAGTATTTT.